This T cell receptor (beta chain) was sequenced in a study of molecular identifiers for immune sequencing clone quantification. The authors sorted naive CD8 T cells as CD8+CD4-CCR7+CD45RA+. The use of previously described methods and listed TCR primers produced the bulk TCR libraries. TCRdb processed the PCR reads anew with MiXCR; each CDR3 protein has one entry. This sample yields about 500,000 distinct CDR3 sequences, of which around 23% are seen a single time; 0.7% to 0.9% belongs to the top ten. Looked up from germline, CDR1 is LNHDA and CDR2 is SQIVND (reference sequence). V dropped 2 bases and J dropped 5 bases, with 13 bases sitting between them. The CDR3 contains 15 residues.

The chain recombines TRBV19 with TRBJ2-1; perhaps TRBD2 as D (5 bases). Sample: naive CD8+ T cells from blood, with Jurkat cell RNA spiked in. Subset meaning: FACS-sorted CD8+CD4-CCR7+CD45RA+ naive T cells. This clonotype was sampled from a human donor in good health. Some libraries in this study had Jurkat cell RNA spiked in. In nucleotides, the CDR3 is TGTGCCAGTAGTATATCAGCTAGCTCTAACAATGAGCAGTTCTTC. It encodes CASSISASSNNEQFF.